The rows below give T cell receptor beta chains drawn from one sample of a study of T cell responses to AZD1222 COVID-19 vaccine. TCRdb's table, derived via immunoSEQ multiplex PCR, lists solely in-frame clones and lacks some. The repertoire consists of 180,000 or so clones, with 92% occurring once and the leading ten covering 1% to 1.5%. This specimen consisted of peripheral blood, obtained 28 days after the second AZD1222 dose. These receptors were collected from an adult who received the AZD1222 COVID-19 vaccine. The CDR3 runs from the conserved cysteine through the conserved F or W. The D gene is left open where the match is weak. Size is omitted from some rows. Given values are once, few, many or a class for expanded clones.

TRBD1 | TRBJ1-1 | TRBV10-3 | - | CAISGQEATEAFF | TGTGCCATCAGCGGACAGGAGGCCACTGAAGCTTTCTTT
TRBD1 | TRBJ2-2 | TRBV5-4 | - | CAISGTGGIAANTGELFF | TGTGCCATCTCGGGGACAGGGGGCATAGCGGCGAACACCGGGGAGCTGTTTTTT
- | TRBJ1-6 | TRBV5-1 | - | CASSPDRGDLGSPLHF | TGCGCCAGCAGCCCCGACCGGGGCGACCTAGGCTCACCCCTCCACTTT
- | TRBJ2-1 | TRBV28 | - | CASSLGAGLNEQFF | TGTGCCAGCAGTTTAGGAGCGGGCCTCAATGAGCAGTTCTTC
- | TRBJ1-2 | TRBV12-3/TRBV12-4 | - | CASLYAPNHGYTF | TGTGCCAGCCTATACGCCCCCAATCATGGCTACACCTTC
- | TRBJ1-1 | TRBV30 | - | CAGERGTDYTEAFF | TGTGCCGGAGAACGGGGAACTGATTACACTGAAGCTTTCTTT
- | TRBJ1-5 | TRBV7-5 | - | CARTPIMGLNQPQHF | TGTGCCAGAACCCCCATTATGGGACTTAATCAGCCCCAGCATTTT
TRBD2 | TRBJ2-3 | TRBV7-2 | once | CASSPQRGGRTDTQYF | TGTGCCAGCAGCCCCCAGCGGGGGGGCCGGACAGATACGCAGTATTTT
- | TRBJ1-1 | TRBV10-3 | - | CAISVSTYTEAFF | TGTGCCATCAGTGTCAGCACCTACACTGAAGCTTTCTTT
TRBD1 | TRBJ1-1 | TRBV7-9 | - | CASSRGQGGNAFF | TGTGCCAGCAGCCGTGGACAGGGGGGGAACGCTTTCTTT
- | TRBJ2-3 | TRBV29-1 | - | CSVSFGDTQYF | TGCAGCGTTTCCTTCGGCGATACGCAGTATTTT
- | TRBJ1-2 | TRBV27 | - | CASSPRTGPNYGYTF | TGTGCCAGCAGCCCCCGTACCGGTCCTAACTATGGCTACACCTTC
- | TRBJ1-5 | TRBV4-2 | - | CASSPALLGNQPQHF | TGTGCCAGCAGCCCTGCACTACTTGGCAATCAGCCCCAGCATTTT
- | TRBJ1-1 | TRBV12-3/TRBV12-4 | - | CASSFVGEAFF | TGTGCCAGCAGTTTCGTAGGAGAAGCTTTCTTT
TRBD1 | TRBJ2-7 | TRBV6-5 | - | CASAQGAGKQYF | TGTGCCAGCGCCCAGGGGGCGGGCAAGCAGTACTTC
- | TRBJ1-5 | TRBV6-5 | - | CASSYSSNQPQHF | TGTGCCAGCAGTTACTCCAGCAATCAGCCCCAGCATTTT
- | TRBJ1-1 | TRBV5-6 | - | CASSSWGLRNTEAFF | TGTGCCAGCAGCTCCTGGGGGCTCAGGAACACTGAAGCTTTCTTT
TRBD1 | TRBJ1-1 | TRBV27 | - | CASSTGVGIRTEAFF | TGTGCCAGCAGTACAGGGGTCGGAATCCGAACTGAAGCTTTCTTT
TRBD2 | TRBJ2-7 | TRBV4-2 | - | CASSQEREGSYEQYF | TGTGCCAGCAGCCAAGAGCGGGAGGGCTCCTACGAGCAGTACTTC
- | TRBJ1-5 | TRBV4-3 | - | CASSQVYDSNQPQHF | TGCGCCAGCAGCCAAGTTTATGATAGCAATCAGCCCCAGCATTTT
- | TRBJ2-7 | TRBV5-1 | - | CASSLSRGAGDEQYF | TGCGCCAGCAGCTTGTCGAGGGGGGCCGGGGACGAGCAGTACTTC
- | TRBJ2-7 | TRBV27 | - | CASSNSQGYEQYF | TGTGCCAGCAGTAATTCACAGGGCTACGAGCAGTACTTC
- | TRBJ1-1 | TRBV5-1 | - | CASRPGGEVNTEAFF | TGCGCCAGCAGGCCCGGGGGTGAGGTGAACACTGAAGCTTTCTTT
TRBD2 | TRBJ2-3 | TRBV5-4 | - | CASSGGLAEFTDTQYF | TGTGCCAGCAGCGGGGGACTAGCGGAGTTCACAGATACGCAGTATTTT
- | TRBJ1-1 | TRBV18 | once | CASSPPGPMKAFF | TGTGCCAGCTCACCACCGGGCCCGATGAAAGCTTTCTTT
- | TRBJ2-3 | TRBV7-2 | - | CASSPRPTDTQYF | TGTGCCAGCAGCCCCCGGCCCACAGATACGCAGTATTTT
- | TRBJ1-1 | TRBV6-5 | - | CASRLGGRGTEAFF | TGTGCCAGCAGGCTGGGGGGGCGCGGCACTGAAGCTTTCTTT
TRBD2 | TRBJ2-1 | TRBV28 | few | CASSLYLAGGREQFF | TGTGCCAGCAGTTTGTACCTAGCGGGAGGAAGAGAGCAGTTCTTC
- | TRBJ1-2 | TRBV30 | - | CAWTVGSTENYGYTF | TGTGCCTGGACAGTGGGTTCGACGGAAAACTATGGCTACACCTTC